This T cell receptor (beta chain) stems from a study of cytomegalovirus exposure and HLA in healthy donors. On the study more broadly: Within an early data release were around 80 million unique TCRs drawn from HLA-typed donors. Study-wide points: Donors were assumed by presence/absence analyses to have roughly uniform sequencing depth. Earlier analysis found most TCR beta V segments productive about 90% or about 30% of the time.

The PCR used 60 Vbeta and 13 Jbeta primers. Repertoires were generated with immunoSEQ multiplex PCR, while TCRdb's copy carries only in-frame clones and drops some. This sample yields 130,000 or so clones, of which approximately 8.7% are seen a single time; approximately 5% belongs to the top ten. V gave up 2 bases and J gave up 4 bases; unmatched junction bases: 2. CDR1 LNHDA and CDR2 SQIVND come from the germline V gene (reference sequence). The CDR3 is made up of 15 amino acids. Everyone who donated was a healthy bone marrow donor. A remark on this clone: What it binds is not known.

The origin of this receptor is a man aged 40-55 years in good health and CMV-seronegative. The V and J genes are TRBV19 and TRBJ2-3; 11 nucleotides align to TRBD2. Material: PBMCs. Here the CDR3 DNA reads TGTGCCAGTAGTATAATTAGCGGGGGGGCAGATACGCAGTATTTT. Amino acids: CASSIISGGADTQYF.